A selection of T cell receptor beta chains follows, all from one sample in a study of response to subunit inactivated influenza vaccine. TCRdb reanalysed the RT-PCR reads using MiXCR and keeps one entry per CDR3 protein. The sample records 500,000 to 600,000 distinct CDR3 sequences, approximately 10% being singletons. This sample also belongs to another study, concerning T cells expressing NK-cell markers.

The sequences come from PBMCs from blood, collected on the day of vaccination. The receptors stem from a man aged 50 to 60 who received an inactivated influenza vaccine. Both conserved end residues are part of each CDR3. The D gene is left open where the match is weak. Only some rows state a clone size, as once, few, many or a class for expanded clones.

>TRBJ2-5|few|TRBV2|.
CASKVETQYF
TGTGCCAGCAAGGTAGAGACCCAGTACTTC
>TRBJ1-1|.|TRBV7-9|.
CASSSTADTEAFF
TGTGCCAGCAGCTCGACAGCCGACACTGAAGCTTTCTTT
>TRBJ2-2|.|TRBV5-4|.
CASSPGGASQSTGELFF
TGTGCCAGCAGCCCCGGTGGGGCCTCCCAATCCACCGGGGAGCTGTTTTTT
>TRBJ2-7|few|TRBV2|.
CASSMDSFYEQYF
TGTGCCAGCAGTATGGACAGCTTCTACGAGCAGTACTTC
>TRBJ2-7|many|TRBV5-6|TRBD1
CASSLRDSYEQYF
TGTGCCAGCAGCCTAAGGGACAGTTACGAGCAGTACTTC
>TRBJ2-1|few|TRBV7-8|.
CASSLAASGNEQFF
TGTGCCAGCAGCTTAGCGGCGTCCGGGAATGAGCAGTTCTTC
>TRBJ2-7|few|TRBV3-1|TRBD2
CASRLTSGSTYEQYF
TGTGCCAGCAGACTCACTAGCGGGAGTACCTACGAGCAGTACTTC
>TRBJ1-2|few|TRBV7-8|.
CASSLALRANYGYTF
TGTGCCAGCAGCTTAGCTCTCAGGGCGAACTATGGCTACACCTTC
>TRBJ2-7|few|TRBV3-1|TRBD1
CASSQAFGDRGFSYEQYF
TGTGCCAGCAGCCAAGCTTTTGGAGACAGGGGTTTCTCCTACGAGCAGTACTTC
>TRBJ1-3|many|TRBV5-1|TRBD1
CASSLGQGGNTIYF
TGCGCCAGCAGCTTGGGACAGGGAGGAAACACCATATATTTT
>TRBJ2-7|few|TRBV12-3/TRBV12-4|.
CASSDNRVIYEQYF
TGTGCCAGCAGCGATAACAGGGTTATCTACGAGCAGTACTTC
>TRBJ2-7|few|TRBV10-3|TRBD2
CAIGTSGSYEQYF
TGTGCCATTGGGACTAGCGGCTCCTACGAGCAGTACTTC
>TRBJ2-7|.|TRBV18|.
CASSPQDGNEQYF
TGTGCCAGCTCACCACAGGACGGGAACGAGCAGTACTTC
>TRBJ2-1|few|TRBV30|.
CAWSVFYNEQFF
TGTGCCTGGAGTGTCTTCTACAATGAGCAGTTCTTC
>TRBJ2-7|few|TRBV20-1|TRBD2
CSARGPSGRADEQYF
TGCAGTGCTAGAGGTCCTAGCGGGAGGGCCGACGAGCAGTACTTC
>TRBJ2-7|.|TRBV4-1|TRBD2
CASSQDDLAGPREQYF
TGCGCCAGCAGCCAAGATGATCTAGCGGGTCCGAGGGAGCAGTACTTC
>TRBJ2-1|.|TRBV7-2|TRBD2
CASSQSGRSVVEQFF
TGTGCCAGCAGTCAGAGCGGGAGGTCCGTCGTTGAGCAGTTCTTC
>TRBJ2-1|.|TRBV4-3|.
CASSPSRGTYNEQFF
TGCGCCAGCAGCCCAAGTAGGGGAACCTACAATGAGCAGTTCTTC
>TRBJ2-3|few|TRBV29-1|TRBD2
CSVRASGTTDTQYF
TGCAGCGTGAGGGCTAGCGGGACCACAGATACGCAGTATTTT
>TRBJ2-7|few|TRBV6-2/TRBV6-3|.
CASSRVFHEQYF
TGTGCCAGCAGTCGAGTTTTCCACGAGCAGTACTTC
>TRBJ2-7|.|TRBV4-1|TRBD2
CASSQDQLAGEQYF
TGCGCCAGCAGCCAAGACCAACTAGCGGGAGAGCAGTACTTC
>TRBJ2-3|.|TRBV21-1|.
CASSKGDGSKTDTQYF
TGTGCCAGCAGCAAAGGGGACGGGTCGAAAACAGATACGCAGTATTTT
>TRBJ2-1|.|TRBV28|TRBD2
CASSPETSGRAQFF
TGTGCCAGCAGTCCTGAGACTAGCGGGAGGGCCCAGTTCTTC
>TRBJ2-1|.|TRBV5-1|TRBD2
CASSAGLAGGHNEQFF
TGCGCCAGCAGCGCGGGACTAGCGGGAGGTCACAATGAGCAGTTCTTC
>TRBJ1-5|many|TRBV20-1|TRBD1
CSATRPGQGSQPQHF
TGCAGTGCTACTAGACCGGGACAGGGAAGCCAGCCCCAGCATTTT
>TRBJ2-3|few|TRBV5-1|TRBD2
CASSQGLAGRTSTDTQYF
TGCGCCAGCAGCCAGGGACTAGCGGGGCGGACCAGCACAGATACGCAGTATTTT